The 18 T cell receptor beta chains given below trace back to one sample, sequenced in a study of T cell responses to AZD1222 COVID-19 vaccine. Assay: immunoSEQ multiplex PCR; the TCRdb copy retains only in-frame clones and omits some. The sample lists roughly 140,000 clones, more than 75% seen once, with 5% in the top ten. The sequencing here drew on peripheral blood, taken on day 0 of AZD1222 vaccination. These TCRs come from an adult in good health.

The table lists this clone with a count of one. Other DNA sequences in the sample encode the same CDR3. This rearrangement joins TRBV28 to TRBJ2-5; TRBD1 matches 8 bases. This CDR3 contains 14 residues. Germline-derived CDR1 and CDR2 are MDHEN and SYDVKM. V lost 6 bases, J lost 4 bases, and 7 bases stayed unmatched. CDR3 amino acids: CASSRGQGRETQYF. CDR3 nucleotide sequence: TGTGCCAGCAGCCGAGGACAGGGACGAGAGACCCAGTACTTC.

This clone was seen more than once but under ten times. The chain couples TRBV9 to TRBJ2-1, with D possibly being TRBD2 (6 bases). Trimming stripped 0 bases from V and 5 bases from J, with 30 bases between. The CDR3 is 21 residues long. Germline V lookup: CDR1 SGDLS, CDR2 YYNGEE. The DNA of the CDR3 is TGTGCCAGCAGCGTAGCGAGAGGGGCCCCCTTGGGAGGTCGGTTGGACAATGAGCAGTTCTTC. Translation gives CASSVARGAPLGGRLDNEQFF.

The chain links TRBV10-3 to TRBJ1-1, with a tentative D call TRBD1 (6 bases). V dropped 2 bases and J dropped 4 bases, with 17 bases sitting between them. The CDR3 loop spans 16 amino acids. CDR1 is ENHRY, CDR2 SYGVKD, per germline. Here the CDR3 reads CAISEGDTGKRTEAFF. Written as DNA, the CDR3 is TGTGCCATCAGTGAGGGGGACACAGGGAAACGCACTGAAGCTTTCTTT.

V usage is TRBV5-1 and J usage is TRBJ2-1, with D possibly called TRBD1 or TRBD2 (5 bases each). This CDR3 has 15 residues. Germline CDR1 is SGHRS and CDR2 is YFSETQ. The V gene lost 0 bases and the J gene lost 8 bases, with 15 bases spanning the gap. The DNA for the CDR3 is TGCGCCAGCAGCTTGGGGGACCGTGGGTTCGATGAGCAGTTCTTC. As protein: CASSLGDRGFDEQFF.

The chain employs TRBV7-2 and TRBJ2-1, with a weak D call TRBD2 (6 bases). Germline values: CDR1 SGHTA, CDR2 FQGNSA. This CDR3 region has 15 residues. V gave up 3 bases and J gave up 7 bases, with 16 bases separating them. The chain's CDR3 is CASSFASAGSNEQFF. CDR3 sequence (DNA): TGTGCCAGCAGCTTTGCTAGCGCTGGGTCGAATGAGCAGTTCTTC.

The V call is TRBV28, the J call TRBJ1-2; D gene ambiguous. Germline CDR1 MDHEN, CDR2 SYDVKM. The CDR3 extends over 15 amino acids. The V end lost 5 bases, the J end lost 4 bases, and 17 bases lay between the germline ends. The CDR3 sequence: CASSPHVGSAYGYTF. The CDR3 DNA is TGTGCCAGCAGTCCCCATGTGGGGTCCGCCTATGGCTACACCTTC.

The rearrangement uses TRBV6-2 or TRBV6-3 and TRBJ2-7; no clear D. V was trimmed by 5 bases and J by 3 bases, leaving 14 bases between them. The germline gives CDR1 MNHEY, CDR2 SVGEGT. This CDR3 contains 14 residues. The chain's CDR3 is CASSRTRAVYEQYF. The CDR3 DNA reads TGTGCCAGCAGTAGGACCCGGGCCGTCTACGAGCAGTACTTC.

This chain joins TRBV9 and TRBJ1-3; 11 nucleotides agree with TRBD1. This CDR3 is 16 amino acids long. V gave up 4 bases and J gave up 4 bases; unmatched junction bases: 7. The germline gives CDR1 SGDLS, CDR2 YYNGEE. The CDR3 nucleotides read TGTGCCAGCAGCTCAAGGACAGGGGGCGAAGGAAACACCATATATTTT. Residues: CASSSRTGGEGNTIYF.

This clone was recorded once. The chain recombines TRBV4-2 with TRBJ2-3; tentatively, D is TRBD1 (7 bases). Germline V gives CDR1 LGHNA, CDR2 YNFKEQ. CDR3 length equals 16 residues. Trimming left V 0 bases short and J 3 bases short, with 13 bases between. CDR3 protein: CASSQDRPGGTDTQYF. CDR3 coding DNA: TGTGCCAGCAGCCAAGATAGACCAGGGGGGACAGATACGCAGTATTTT.

This sequence joins TRBV20-1 and TRBJ2-1; D not resolved. This CDR3 has 10 residues. Germline CDR1 and CDR2: DFQATT and SNEGSKA (reference sequence). Trimming pared 5 bases from V and 11 bases from J, leaving 10 bases between. The CDR3 sequence is CSADGVKQFF. DNA of the CDR3: TGCAGTGCTGACGGCGTAAAGCAGTTCTTC.

This clone came up once. This chain connects TRBV28 to TRBJ2-7; D ambiguous. In germline, CDR1 is MDHEN, CDR2 SYDVKM. V was clipped by 4 bases and J by 7 bases, with 14 bases between them. This CDR3 comprises 13 residues. The CDR3 here is CASSSLPQPEQYF. CDR3 nucleotide sequence: TGTGCCAGCAGTTCTTTACCCCAACCGGAGCAGTACTTC. The full variable domain, rest sourced from reference TRBV28 and TRBJ2-7, is DVKVTQSSRYLVKRTGEKVFLECVQDMDHENMFWYRQDPGLGLRLIYFSYDVKMKEKGDIPEGYSVSREKKERFSLILESASTNQTSMYLCASSSLPQPEQYFGPGTRLTVT.

The chain links TRBV5-6 to TRBJ1-3, with a possible D match to TRBD1 (5 bases). The CDR3 has 14 amino acids. Per the germline V gene, CDR1 is SGHDT and CDR2 is YYEEEE. The ends were cut back, 2 bases at V and 2 bases at J, with 8 bases in the middle. The CDR3 nucleotides are TGTGCCAGCAGCTTCGGGGGAGCTGGAAACACCATATATTTT. Protein: CASSFGGAGNTIYF.

V is TRBV19 and J is TRBJ1-6; D not certain. The CDR3 runs to 11 residues. Germline V gene lookup returns CDR1 LNHDA and CDR2 SQIVND (reference sequence). Trimming removed 8 bases from V and 13 bases from J, with 12 bases in between. The CDR3 loop is CASRTQRPLHF. The DNA of the CDR3 is TGTGCCAGTCGTACACAGAGGCCCCTCCACTTT.

The V gene is TRBV20-1, the J gene TRBJ2-5, with D maybe TRBD2 (5 bases). The CDR3 totals 10 residues. CDR1 and CDR2 (germline): DFQATT, SNEGSKA (reference sequence). V was clipped by 3 bases and J by 7 bases, with 6 bases between them. CDR3 DNA sequence: TGCAGTGCTAGCCGGGGGACCCAGTACTTC. Translating gives CSASRGTQYF.

The chain joins TRBV20-1 to TRBJ2-7; D not certain. The germline CDR1 and CDR2 sequences are DFQATT and SNEGSKA (reference sequence). Trimming took 1 base from V and 4 from J, leaving 5 bases between them. The CDR3 has 11 amino acids. The CDR3 DNA follows: TGCAGTGCTAGAGGGTTTTACGAGCAGTACTTC. Translated: CSARGFYEQYF.

V gene TRBV18 combines with J gene TRBJ2-1; 13 bases fit TRBD2. The CDR3 covers 14 residues. Per germline, CDR1 KGHSH and CDR2 LQKENI. The V and J ends lost 6 bases and 10 bases, in that order; junction bases with no gene match: 6. The CDR3, as DNA: TGTGCCAGCTCCCGGACTAGCGGGAGAGGGGAGCAGTTCTTC. This codes for CASSRTSGRGEQFF.

The chain couples TRBV4-3 to TRBJ2-1, with D uncertain. V lost 1 base and J 6 bases, leaving 7 bases between the germline ends. In germline, CDR1 is LGHNA, CDR2 YSLEER. CDR3 length: 13 amino acids. The CDR3 reads CASSQARINEQFF. The CDR3, as DNA: TGCGCCAGCAGCCAAGCTAGGATCAATGAGCAGTTCTTC.

The genes are TRBV3-1 (or the pseudogene TRBV3-2) and TRBJ2-7; D not resolved. V was cut by 3 bases and J by 0 bases, with 6 bases left in between. The CDR3 contains 13 residues. The germline gives CDR1 LGHDT, CDR2 YNNKEL (reference sequence). This chain's CDR3 is CASSHYSSYEQYF. The CDR3 coding sequence is TGTGCCAGCAGCCATTACAGCTCCTACGAGCAGTACTTC.